This T cell receptor (beta chain) was sequenced for a study of blood T cell repertoires in COVID-19. The length of the CDR3 is 15 residues. Germline lookup yields CDR1 MNHEY and CDR2 SVGAGI. Trimming stripped 6 bases from V and 6 bases from J, with 20 bases between. In the authors' workflow: Amplification from reference gene primers served as the basis for estimated nucleated cell counts. TCRdb keeps only in-frame clones here, not all; method: immunoSEQ multiplex PCR. V, J and clone size reflect that table, while D and trimming were determined from the DNA. The data hold some 89,000 clones, with almost 85% observed a single time.

The sample comprised peripheral blood. This TCR derives from a woman aged 80 or older with acute or convalescent COVID-19. The rearrangement uses TRBV6-5 and TRBJ1-1; the D gene is possibly TRBD1 (5 bases). The CDR3 sequence is CASSPASDRSSEAFF. The CDR3 DNA reads as TGTGCCAGCAGCCCAGCATCCGACAGATCCTCTGAAGCTTTCTTT.